Included here is one TCR beta chain sequence, with context. A read error may be the cause here, since a much bigger clone is one base away. Donors ranged from 6 to 90 years old and were healthy Caucasians in Russia. PCR was performed a second time for about 7 to 11 cycles using a sample-barcoded 5' primer and a J-beta primer mix. TCRdb re-called the 5' RACE reads through MiXCR, storing one row per CDR3 protein. The sample contains about 730,000 distinct CDR3 sequences, roughly 43% of which appear only once. The data were obtained in a study of blood T cells in healthy people across ages. Germline assignment: CDR1 MNHEY and CDR2 SVGAGI. The CDR3 spans 11 residues.

Specimen: blood. The clonotype was recovered from a woman aged 55-75 years in good health. This chain uses TRBV6-5 with TRBJ1-2; D may be TRBD1 (5 bases). The CDR3, as DNA: TGTGCCAGCCAGGGTTTTGGTGGCTACAACTTC. Its protein product is CASQGFGGYNF.